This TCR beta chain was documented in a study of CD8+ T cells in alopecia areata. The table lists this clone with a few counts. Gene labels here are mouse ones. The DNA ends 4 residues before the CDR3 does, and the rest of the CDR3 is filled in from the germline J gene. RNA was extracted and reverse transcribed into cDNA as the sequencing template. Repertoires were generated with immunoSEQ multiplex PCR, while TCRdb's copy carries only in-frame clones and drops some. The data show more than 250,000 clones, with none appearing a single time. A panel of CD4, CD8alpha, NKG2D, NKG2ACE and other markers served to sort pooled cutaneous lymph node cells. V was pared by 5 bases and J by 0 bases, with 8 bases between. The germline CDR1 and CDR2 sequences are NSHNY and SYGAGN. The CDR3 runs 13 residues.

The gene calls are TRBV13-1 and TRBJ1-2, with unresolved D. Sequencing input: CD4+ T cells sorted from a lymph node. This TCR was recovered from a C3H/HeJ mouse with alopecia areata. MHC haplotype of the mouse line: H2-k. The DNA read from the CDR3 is TGTGCCAGCAGGGCAGACTCAAACTCC. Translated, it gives CASRADSNS. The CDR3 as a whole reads CASRADSNSDYTF.